The subject of this entry is one T cell receptor beta chain. This sample stems from a study of Tregs in tolerant kidney transplant recipients. The CDR3 covers 14 residues. Germline V gives CDR1 SGHRS, CDR2 YFSETQ. V lost 4 bases and J 6 bases, leaving 13 bases between the germline ends. Clones were read by immunoSEQ multiplex PCR, and TCRdb kept only the in-frame ones, dropping some. The sample holds 90,000 to 150,000 clones, about 90% seen once. The J gene is TRBJ1-4, the V gene TRBV5-1, with a possible D match to TRBD1 (5 bases). This clonotype was sampled from a human donor in good health. The material sequenced was CD4+ T cells from blood. CDR3 in amino acids: CASSPEPTDEKLFF. The CDR3 DNA reads TGCGCCAGCAGCCCGGAACCGACAGATGAAAAACTGTTTTTT.